Listed below are T cell receptor beta chains from one sample, sequenced in a study of T cell responses to AZD1222 COVID-19 vaccine. Sequenced by immunoSEQ multiplex PCR; TCRdb stores in-frame clones only, minus some. This repertoire shows roughly 140,000 clones, around 92% found once; its top ten account for approximately 12%. The specimen was peripheral blood, collected after recovery from COVID-19. These receptors came from an adult who had recovered from COVID-19. Both conserved end residues are part of each CDR3. D genes are given only for firm matches. Part of the rows lack a size; the others show once, few, many or a class for expanded clones.

TRBV5-4	TRBJ2-7	-	TRBD2	TGTGCCAGCAGCCCGCGGGAGAAGGACGAGCAGTACTTC	CASSPREKDEQYF
TRBV6-5	TRBJ2-2	-	-	TGTGCCAGTCACCGGGACGCCTCGAACACCGGGGAGCTGTTTTTT	CASHRDASNTGELFF
TRBV11-2	TRBJ2-7	-	-	TGTGCCAGCAGCCGATCTGATACCTACGAGCAGTACTTC	CASSRSDTYEQYF
TRBV28	TRBJ2-7	-	TRBD2	TGTGCCAGCAGTCCTAGCGGTTCCTACGAGCAGTACTTC	CASSPSGSYEQYF
TRBV5-1	TRBJ2-1	-	TRBD2	TGCGCCAGCAGCTTGAGCCTGTCTAGCGGGAGAAAGGATGAGCAGTTCTTC	CASSLSLSSGRKDEQFF
TRBV2	TRBJ1-6	-	-	TGTGCCAGCGGGGGACCCCTCCACTTT	CASGGPLHF
TRBV28	TRBJ1-2	-	-	TGTGCCAGCAGGGATAACTATGGCTACACCTTC	CASRDNYGYTF
TRBV28	TRBJ1-2	-	TRBD1	TGTGCCAGCAGTTTAGACAGGGCCGACTATGGCTACACCTTC	CASSLDRADYGYTF
TRBV18	TRBJ2-5	-	TRBD1	TGTGCCAGCTCACCTTCAGCTCAGGGGGTTCAAGAGACCCAGTACTTC	CASSPSAQGVQETQYF
TRBV7-2	TRBJ1-4	-	TRBD1	TGTGCCAGCAGCTTAATGGGACAGCGTAATGAAAAACTGTTTTTT	CASSLMGQRNEKLFF
TRBV12-3/TRBV12-4	TRBJ1-2	-	-	TGTGCCAGCAGTTTGTTCGGGGGAGAGGGCTACACCTTC	CASSLFGGEGYTF
TRBV29-1	TRBJ2-3	-	-	TGCAGCGTTGTTGGGAGGACAGATACGCAGTATTTT	CSVVGRTDTQYF
TRBV2	TRBJ2-1	-	-	TGTGCCAGCAGTGAAGCGCTGTGGGGGGCGGACAATGAGCAGTTCTTC	CASSEALWGADNEQFF
TRBV15	TRBJ2-1	few	-	TGTGCCACCAGCAGAACAGGGAGATCCTACAATGAGCAGTTCTTC	CATSRTGRSYNEQFF
TRBV11-2	TRBJ1-1	-	-	TGTGCCAGCAGCTTCCAGGGAAGGATGGAGGCTTTCTTT	CASSFQGRMEAFF
TRBV23-1	TRBJ1-2	-	TRBD1	TGCGCCAGCATTAAGGACAGGGGCGGCGGGGACGGTGGCTACACCTTC	CASIKDRGGGDGGYTF
TRBV18	TRBJ2-1	-	TRBD2	TGTGCCAGCTCAGACGAGCTAGCGGGAGTTAGGATGTCCTACAATGAGCAGTTCTTC	CASSDELAGVRMSYNEQFF
TRBV5-1	TRBJ1-1	once	-	TGCGCCAGCAGCTTGGAAACGGGATTGAACACTGAAGCTTTCTTT	CASSLETGLNTEAFF
TRBV9	TRBJ1-1	-	-	TGTGCCAGCAGCGTAGAACCCCTACAACGAACTAACACTGAAGCTTTCTTT	CASSVEPLQRTNTEAFF
TRBV4-2	TRBJ2-5	-	TRBD1	TGTGCCAGCAGCCAAGATCCGGACAGGGGGCGTCGGCGGGTCTTGGGGGAGACCCAGTACTTC	CASSQDPDRGRRRVLGETQYF
TRBV6-5	TRBJ2-5	-	-	TGTGCCAGCAGTTACAGTAAGCTCCAAGAGACCCAGTACTTC	CASSYSKLQETQYF
TRBV5-1	TRBJ2-5	-	TRBD2	TGCGCCAGCAGCGTCGGGAGGGGAAGGGAGACCCAGTACTTC	CASSVGRGRETQYF
TRBV15	TRBJ1-4	once	-	TGTGCCACCAGCAGAGATCGCGGGAATGAAAAACTGTTTTTT	CATSRDRGNEKLFF
TRBV19	TRBJ2-7	once	-	TGTGCCAGTAGTACGGGACATAACTACGAGCAGTACTTC	CASSTGHNYEQYF
TRBV28	TRBJ2-7	-	TRBD1	TGTGCCAGCAGTTCCGAAAGGACAGGGAGATTTTACGAGCAGTACTTC	CASSSERTGRFYEQYF
TRBV27	TRBJ1-2	-	TRBD1	TGTGCCAGCAGTTTTCAGGGACAGGACGGCTACACCTTC	CASSFQGQDGYTF
TRBV18	TRBJ2-7	-	-	TGTGCCAGCTCACCTTCGGGTCTTAGCTCGTTCTCCTACGAGCAGTACTTC	CASSPSGLSSFSYEQYF
TRBV7-9	TRBJ2-2	-	-	TGTGCCAGCAGCGAACAGGAGAACACCGGGGAGCTGTTTTTT	CASSEQENTGELFF
TRBV6-4	TRBJ2-1	-	TRBD2	TGTGCCAGCAGTGAAGGACTAGCGGGAGCCTACAATGAGCAGTTCTTC	CASSEGLAGAYNEQFF
TRBV29-1	TRBJ2-2	-	-	TGCAGCGTTCGACGGGAAGGGACCGGGGAGCTGTTTTTT	CSVRREGTGELFF
TRBV2	TRBJ2-5	-	-	TGTGCCAAATCGGCAGGGCTAGGGGAGACCCAGTACTTC	CAKSAGLGETQYF
TRBV6-2/TRBV6-3	TRBJ2-7	-	TRBD1	TGTGCCAGCAGTAGGGGACAGGGAGCCTACGAGCAGTACTTC	CASSRGQGAYEQYF
TRBV7-8	TRBJ2-7	-	TRBD1	TGTGCCAGCAGCTTAGTAGAGAGAACCGGGACAGACTCCTACGAGCAGTACTTC	CASSLVERTGTDSYEQYF
TRBV7-9	TRBJ1-1	-	-	TGTGCCAGCAGCTTGGGGGGTTTAGGAGGGGCTGAAGCTTTCTTT	CASSLGGLGGAEAFF
TRBV4-1	TRBJ1-6	few	-	TGCGCCAGCAGCCAGGAGGACAAAACCCTCCACTTT	CASSQEDKTLHF
TRBV7-9	TRBJ1-4	-	-	TGTGCCAGCACCCCGACAGCTGAAAAACTGTTTTTT	CASTPTAEKLFF
TRBV27	TRBJ1-1	-	-	TGTGCCAGCCCTCGGACAGTTTTGAACACTGAAGCTTTCTTT	CASPRTVLNTEAFF
TRBV3-1/TRBV3-2	TRBJ2-2	-	TRBD1	TGTGCCAGCAGCCTCGGACAGGAGCCGAACACCGGGGAGCTGTTTTTT	CASSLGQEPNTGELFF
TRBV6-2/TRBV6-3	TRBJ2-7	-	TRBD1	TGTGCCAGCAGTTACTCGTTGAAGTGGGACAGGGTCCCGGGGAGGTCCTACGAGCAGTACTTC	CASSYSLKWDRVPGRSYEQYF
TRBV2	TRBJ2-1	-	-	TGTGCCAGCAGTGAAATGGGGGGCGCGGGCAATGAGCAGTTCTTC	CASSEMGGAGNEQFF
TRBV2	TRBJ1-2	-	-	TGTGCCAGCTTCCGGGACGGACTTAACTATGGCTACACCTTC	CASFRDGLNYGYTF
TRBV25-1	TRBJ2-5	-	-	TGTGCCAGCAGTGATAATATTAAGGACGTGGAGACCCAGTACTTC	CASSDNIKDVETQYF
TRBV5-1	TRBJ2-3	-	TRBD2	TGCGCCAGCAGCCCCGGGACTATCACAGATACGCAGTATTTT	CASSPGTITDTQYF
TRBV2	TRBJ1-1	-	-	TGTGCCAGCAGGGTCCTCGAAGCTTTCTTT	CASRVLEAFF
TRBV5-6	TRBJ2-1	-	TRBD2	TGTGCCAGCAGTTTTCCCGGGACTAGCTTTAATGAGCAGTTCTTC	CASSFPGTSFNEQFF
TRBV28	TRBJ1-4	once	TRBD1	TGTGCCAGCAGTATCGTGGGACAGGGGGCGTTTAAGAATGAAAAACTGTTTTTT	CASSIVGQGAFKNEKLFF
TRBV7-3	TRBJ2-3	-	TRBD2	TGTGCCAGCAGCTTACGGACTAGCGGCACAGATACGCAGTATTTT	CASSLRTSGTDTQYF
TRBV19	TRBJ2-2	-	-	TGTGCCGCCGCCCCGGGATTTGATACCGGGGAGCTGTTTTTT	CAAAPGFDTGELFF
TRBV6-5	TRBJ1-3	-	-	TGTGCCAGCAGTTCTTCCGGACTCTCTGGAAACACCATATATTTT	CASSSSGLSGNTIYF
TRBV29-1	TRBJ1-4	-	-	TGCAGCGTTGACCCAGGCGGTGAAAAACTGTTTTTT	CSVDPGGEKLFF
TRBV5-6	TRBJ1-5	-	-	TGTGCCAGCAGCCGTGAGGGGGGCCCGCAGCCCCAGCATTTT	CASSREGGPQPQHF